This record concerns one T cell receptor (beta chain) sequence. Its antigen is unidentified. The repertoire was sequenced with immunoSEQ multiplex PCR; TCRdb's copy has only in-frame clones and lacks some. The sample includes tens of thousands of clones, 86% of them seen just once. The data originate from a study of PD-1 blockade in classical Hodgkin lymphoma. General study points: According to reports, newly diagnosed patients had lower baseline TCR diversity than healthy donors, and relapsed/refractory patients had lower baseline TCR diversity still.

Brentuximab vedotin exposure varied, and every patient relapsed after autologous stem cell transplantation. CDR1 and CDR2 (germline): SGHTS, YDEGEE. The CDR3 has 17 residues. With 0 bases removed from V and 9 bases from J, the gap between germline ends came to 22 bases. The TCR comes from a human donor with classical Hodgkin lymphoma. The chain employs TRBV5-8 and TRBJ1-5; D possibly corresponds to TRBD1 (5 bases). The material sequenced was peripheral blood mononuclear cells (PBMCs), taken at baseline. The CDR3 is CASSLGQSSGRMRPQHF. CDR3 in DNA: TGTGCCAGCAGCTTGGGACAGAGCTCGGGTAGGATGCGGCCCCAGCATTTT.